These T cell receptor beta chains were read from a single sample in a study of blood T cell repertoires in COVID-19. Assay: immunoSEQ multiplex PCR; the TCRdb copy retains only in-frame clones and omits some. The data hold a few hundred thousand clones, with about 82% observed a single time. The sample consisted of peripheral blood. The source is a man older than 75 with acute or convalescent COVID-19. Each CDR3 is given with its conserved first and last residue.

V gene | CDR3 protein
TRBV27 | CASSSLGGSNEKLFF
TRBV7-9 | CASATGGSANYGYTF
TRBV7-9 | CASGTSGISYGYTF
TRBV7-2 | CASSFLRGSAYEQYF
TRBV12-3/TRBV12-4 | CASSFRGYYGYTF
TRBV12-3/TRBV12-4 | CASTSREFNEQFF
TRBV10-1 | CATSTSSGYGYTF
TRBV5-4 | CASSSQTGANTGELFF
TRBV7-2 | CASSFAGIAYEQYF
TRBV7-7 | CASSLAGGTGELFF
TRBV9 | CASSVGGRASYNEQFF
TRBV10-3 | CASIAGERTEAFF
TRBV28 | CASRSGLSYPYEQYF
TRBV11-2 | CASSPPVNTEAFF
TRBV5-1 | CASSVEQGFYGYTF
TRBV6-6 | CASSYLLAGLKTEQFF
TRBV7-8 | CASSLDRAHEKLFF
TRBV2 | CASSVIRAGLSTEAFF